These T cell receptor beta chains were read from a single sample in a study of cytomegalovirus exposure and HLA in healthy donors. Using immunoSEQ multiplex PCR, the repertoire was profiled, and TCRdb retains in-frame clones only, with some absent. Here the sample spans more than 90,000 clones, roughly 80% being singletons. Sequencing was performed on PBMCs. The receptor set was obtained from a man aged 35-49 years in good health and CMV-seropositive. Each CDR3 is given with its conserved first and last residue. The D gene is left open where the match is weak. Not every row has a clone size; where given, it reads once, few, many or a size class.

len,j_gene,d_gene,v_gene,abundance,CDR3aa,CDR3nt
15,TRBJ2-7,TRBD1,TRBV11-2,-,CASSLGTGVRREQYF,TGTGCCAGCAGCTTGGGGACAGGGGTAAGACGGGAGCAGTACTTC
14,TRBJ2-2,TRBD2,TRBV6-5,few,CASGASGYTGELFF,TGTGCCAGCGGGGCTAGCGGTTACACCGGGGAGCTGTTTTTT
15,TRBJ2-7,TRBD2,TRBV7-8,once,CASSYSSGRVYEQYF,TGTGCCAGCAGCTACAGTAGCGGGAGAGTCTACGAGCAGTACTTC
15,TRBJ2-3,TRBD2,TRBV7-9,once,CASSSRTSGTDTQYF,TGTGCCAGCAGTTCCCGGACTAGCGGGACAGATACGCAGTATTTT
14,TRBJ2-7,-,TRBV18,-,CASSLGTPRYEQYF,TGTGCCAGCTCACTCGGGACTCCAAGGTACGAGCAGTACTTC
14,TRBJ2-6,TRBD1,TRBV6-5,few,CASQQGPGANVLTF,TGTGCCAGCCAACAGGGGCCTGGGGCCAACGTCCTGACTTTC
14,TRBJ2-1,TRBD2,TRBV28,-,CASSTGTSRGEQFF,TGTGCCAGCAGCACCGGGACTAGCCGGGGTGAGCAGTTCTTC
16,TRBJ1-2,-,TRBV15,few,CATSRDRGGVISGYTF,TGTGCCACCAGCAGAGATCGAGGGGGGGTTATATCTGGCTACACCTTC
15,TRBJ2-5,-,TRBV10-2,-,CASSDPSLGVETQYF,TGCGCCAGCAGTGATCCCTCTCTAGGGGTGGAGACCCAGTACTTC
14,TRBJ2-7,TRBD1,TRBV6-5,-,CASSLNRGLDEQYF,TGTGCCAGCAGTCTCAACAGGGGGCTTGACGAGCAGTACTTC
15,TRBJ1-1,-,TRBV19,-,CASSSRTVWNTEAFF,TGTGCCAGTAGTTCAAGGACAGTCTGGAACACTGAAGCTTTCTTT
13,TRBJ2-7,-,TRBV18,-,CASSPKGIGEQYF,TGTGCCAGCTCACCGAAAGGTATCGGGGAGCAGTACTTC
14,TRBJ1-5,TRBD1,TRBV28,once,CASSLRTGNQPQHF,TGTGCCAGCAGTTTACGGACAGGTAATCAGCCCCAGCATTTT
14,TRBJ2-7,TRBD2,TRBV5-1,-,CASSPGLAVYEQYF,TGCGCCAGCAGCCCTGGACTAGCGGTCTACGAGCAGTACTTC
14,TRBJ2-7,-,TRBV28,once,CASSPRGFSYEQYF,TGTGCCAGCAGCCCTAGGGGCTTCTCCTACGAGCAGTACTTC
17,TRBJ2-3,TRBD2,TRBV19,once,CASSIDPRGVSTDTQYF,TGTGCCAGTAGTATAGACCCGCGGGGGGTAAGCACAGATACGCAGTATTTT
15,TRBJ2-1,TRBD1,TRBV7-9,once,CASSLGQGVRNEQFF,TGTGCCAGCAGCTTAGGACAGGGGGTGAGGAATGAGCAGTTCTTC
17,TRBJ2-7,TRBD1,TRBV25-1,-,CASSLLNQDRAHYEQYF,TGTGCCAGCAGTCTCTTAAACCAGGACAGGGCACACTACGAGCAGTACTTC
14,TRBJ1-3,-,TRBV5-1,-,CASSLTDAGNTIYF,TGCGCCAGCAGCTTGACAGATGCGGGAAACACCATATATTTT
15,TRBJ2-7,TRBD2,TRBV5-5,-,CASSLDSGGAYEQYF,TGTGCCAGCAGCTTGGATAGCGGGGGGGCCTACGAGCAGTACTTC
16,TRBJ2-7,TRBD2,TRBV4-1,-,CASSQVTAGLAWEQYF,TGCGCCAGCAGCCAAGTGACCGCGGGACTAGCGTGGGAGCAGTACTTC
12,TRBJ2-1,-,TRBV7-2,-,CASSFPSRAQFF,TGTGCCAGCAGCTTCCCCTCTAGAGCTCAGTTCTTC
13,TRBJ1-1,TRBD1,TRBV10-3,-,CAIGGTGGAEAFF,TGTGCCATCGGGGGGACAGGGGGGGCTGAAGCTTTCTTT
18,TRBJ2-7,-,TRBV9,once,CASSVAPVRQRGSYEQYF,TGTGCCAGCAGCGTAGCCCCAGTACGGCAGCGCGGCTCCTACGAGCAGTACTTC
17,TRBJ2-7,-,TRBV12-5,-,CASGLTAGTRTSYEQYF,TGTGCTAGTGGTTTGACGGCCGGGACAAGGACCTCATACGAGCAGTACTTC
15,TRBJ1-5,TRBD1,TRBV2,once,CASRLDRARNQPQHF,TGTGCCAGCAGGCTGGACAGGGCCAGGAATCAGCCCCAGCATTTT
15,TRBJ2-7,-,TRBV6-5,once,CASRSDRRSSYEQYF,TGTGCCAGCAGATCTGACAGGCGGAGCTCCTACGAGCAGTACTTC
14,TRBJ2-7,-,TRBV29-1,-,CSVFGADTSYEQYF,TGCAGCGTTTTCGGCGCAGACACCTCCTACGAGCAGTACTTC
14,TRBJ1-4,-,TRBV5-4,-,CASSLDRYNEKLFF,TGTGCCAGCAGCCTGGACAGATATAATGAAAAACTGTTTTTT
15,TRBJ1-1,-,TRBV6-5,-,CASSYGRGRRTEAFF,TGTGCCAGCAGTTACGGGCGGGGGCGACGGACTGAAGCTTTCTTT
15,TRBJ1-5,-,TRBV28,-,CASSLLSGRNQPQHF,TGTGCCAGCAGTTTATTGTCGGGGAGGAATCAGCCCCAGCATTTT
13,TRBJ2-5,-,TRBV6-4,once,CASSRGSGETQYF,TGTGCCAGCAGTAGAGGGTCCGGGGAGACCCAGTACTTC
15,TRBJ2-3,TRBD1,TRBV6-5,-,CASSYTTGGTDTQYF,TGTGCCAGCAGTTATACGACAGGGGGCACAGATACGCAGTATTTT
14,TRBJ2-7,-,TRBV19,-,CASKLAGHSYEQYF,TGTGCCAGTAAACTCGCCGGTCACTCCTACGAGCAGTACTTC
16,TRBJ2-5,TRBD2,TRBV15,few,CATSSFGAGAGETQYF,TGTGCCACCAGCAGCTTCGGAGCGGGGGCCGGAGAGACCCAGTACTTC
14,TRBJ2-7,TRBD1,TRBV11-2,-,CASSFGQGPYEQYF,TGTGCCAGCAGCTTCGGACAGGGGCCATACGAGCAGTACTTC
15,TRBJ1-1,-,TRBV6-5,-,CASSYSRGGNTEAFF,TGTGCCAGCAGTTACTCTCGGGGGGGGAACACTGAAGCTTTCTTT
15,TRBJ2-7,TRBD2,TRBV4-3,-,CASSQGLAGMNEQYF,TGCGCCAGCAGCCAAGGACTAGCGGGAATGAACGAGCAGTACTTC
13,TRBJ2-1,-,TRBV4-1,few,CASSQELEGQQFF,TGCGCCAGCAGCCAGGAACTAGAGGGCCAGCAGTTCTTC
14,TRBJ2-7,-,TRBV5-1,-,CASSLDLGVYEQYF,TGCGCCAGCAGCTTGGATCTAGGGGTCTACGAGCAGTACTTC
14,TRBJ1-5,-,TRBV15,-,CATSLGVSNQPQHF,TGTGCCACCTCGTTAGGGGTTAGCAATCAGCCCCAGCATTTT
14,TRBJ1-2,TRBD1,TRBV6-6,once,CASSGQGRVNGYTF,TGTGCCAGCAGTGGACAGGGGCGAGTTAATGGCTACACCTTC
14,TRBJ2-5,TRBD1,TRBV19,-,CASSIRDSQETQYF,TGTGCCAGTAGTATTCGGGACAGCCAAGAGACCCAGTACTTC
17,TRBJ2-3,-,TRBV7-2,-,CASSLGFGGPSTDTQYF,TGTGCCAGCAGCTTAGGATTCGGGGGACCTAGCACAGATACGCAGTATTTT
13,TRBJ2-3,-,TRBV10-1,-,CASSREGTDTQYF,TGCGCCAGCAGCAGGGAGGGCACAGATACGCAGTATTTT
17,TRBJ2-7,TRBD2,TRBV7-6,-,CASSSGGASGRAALQYF,TGTGCCAGCAGCTCGGGGGGGGCTAGCGGGAGGGCGGCTTTGCAGTACTTC
16,TRBJ2-5,TRBD2,TRBV4-1,-,CASRPPGLAGLETQYF,TGCGCCAGCCGGCCACCGGGACTAGCGGGATTAGAGACCCAGTACTTC
13,TRBJ2-5,TRBD1,TRBV29-1,once,CSQSGQGSETQYF,TGCAGCCAGTCGGGACAGGGTAGCGAGACCCAGTACTTC
14,TRBJ1-2,-,TRBV7-2,once,CASNKGGPNYGYTF,TGTGCCAGCAACAAAGGAGGTCCTAACTATGGCTACACCTTC
19,TRBJ2-5,TRBD1,TRBV7-9,-,CASSDNHRDRGSRGETQYF,TGTGCCAGCAGCGATAACCACCGGGACAGGGGGTCGCGAGGAGAGACCCAGTACTTC
15,TRBJ2-2,TRBD1,TRBV11-2,-,CASSAGQAGTGELFF,TGTGCCAGCAGCGCAGGACAGGCAGGCACCGGGGAGCTGTTTTTT
15,TRBJ2-3,TRBD2,TRBV7-6,-,CASSALAGGVDTQYF,TGTGCCAGCAGCGCTCTAGCGGGGGGCGTAGATACGCAGTATTTT
14,TRBJ2-3,-,TRBV7-6,-,CASSLSPGEDTQYF,TGTGCCAGCAGCTTATCCCCAGGGGAGGATACGCAGTATTTT
15,TRBJ2-7,TRBD2,TRBV18,few,CASSTSGSSASEQYF,TGTGCCAGCTCGACTAGCGGGAGTTCGGCTAGCGAGCAGTACTTC
15,TRBJ2-7,-,TRBV6-5,-,CASSYFAGSSYEQYF,TGTGCCAGCAGTTACTTCGCGGGGAGCTCCTACGAGCAGTACTTC
14,TRBJ2-5,-,TRBV2,once,CASSEAGQRETQYF,TGTGCCAGCAGTGAAGCAGGACAGAGAGAGACCCAGTACTTC
15,TRBJ2-6,TRBD1,TRBV28,-,CASSIRGLGANVLTF,TGTGCCAGCAGTATCAGGGGGCTTGGGGCCAACGTCCTGACTTTC
15,TRBJ2-4,TRBD1,TRBV19,-,CASSYRPGQGDIQYF,TGTGCCAGTAGTTACAGACCGGGACAGGGTGACATTCAGTACTTC